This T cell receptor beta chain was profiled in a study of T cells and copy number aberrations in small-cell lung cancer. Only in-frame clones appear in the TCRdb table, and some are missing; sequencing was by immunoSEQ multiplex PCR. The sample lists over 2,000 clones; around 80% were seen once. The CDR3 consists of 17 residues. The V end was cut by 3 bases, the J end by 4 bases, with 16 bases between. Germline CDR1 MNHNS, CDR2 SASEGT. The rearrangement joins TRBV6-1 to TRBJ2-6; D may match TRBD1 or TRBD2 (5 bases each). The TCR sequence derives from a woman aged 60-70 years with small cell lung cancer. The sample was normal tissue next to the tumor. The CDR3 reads CASSEPGRLEGANVLTF. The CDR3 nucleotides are TGTGCCAGCAGTGAGCCGGGACGGCTAGAAGGGGCCAACGTCCTGACTTTC.